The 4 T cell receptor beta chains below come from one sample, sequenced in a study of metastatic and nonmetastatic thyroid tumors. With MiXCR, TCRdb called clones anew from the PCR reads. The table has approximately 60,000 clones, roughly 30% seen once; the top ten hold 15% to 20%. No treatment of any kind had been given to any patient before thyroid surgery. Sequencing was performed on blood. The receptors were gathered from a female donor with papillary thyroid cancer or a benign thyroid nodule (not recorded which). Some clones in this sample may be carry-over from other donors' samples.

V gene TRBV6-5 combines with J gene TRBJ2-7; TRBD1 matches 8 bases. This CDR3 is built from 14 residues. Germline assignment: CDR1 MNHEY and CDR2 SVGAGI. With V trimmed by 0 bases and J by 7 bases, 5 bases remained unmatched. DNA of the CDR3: TGTGCCAGCAGTTACTCGGCAGGGGGCAGAGAGCAGTACTTC. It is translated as CASSYSAGGREQYF.

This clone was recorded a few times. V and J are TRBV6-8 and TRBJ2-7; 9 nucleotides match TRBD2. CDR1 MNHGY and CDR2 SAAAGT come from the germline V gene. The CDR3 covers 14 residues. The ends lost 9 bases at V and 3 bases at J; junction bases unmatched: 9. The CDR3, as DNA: TGTGCCAGTCGGGGAGCGACTAGCGGCTACGAGCAGTACTTC. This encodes CASRGATSGYEQYF.

The chain's CDR3 is CASSYTNLRGEQYF. CDR3 DNA sequence: TGTGCCAGCAGTTATACCAACCTGAGGGGAGAGCAGTACTTC. The V and J genes are TRBV6-5 and TRBJ2-7, with D tentatively TRBD1 or TRBD2 (5 bases each). CDR3 length: 14 residues. The V gene's germline CDR1 is MNHEY and CDR2 SVGAGI. V was pared by 3 bases and J by 7 bases, with 16 bases between.

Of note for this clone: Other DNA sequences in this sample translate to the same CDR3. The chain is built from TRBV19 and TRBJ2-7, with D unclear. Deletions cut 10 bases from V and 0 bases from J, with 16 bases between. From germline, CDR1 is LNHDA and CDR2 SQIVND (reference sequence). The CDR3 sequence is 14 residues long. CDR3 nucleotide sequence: TGTGCCACCCAAAGATCTCCGTCCTCCTACGAGCAGTACTTC. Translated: CATQRSPSSYEQYF. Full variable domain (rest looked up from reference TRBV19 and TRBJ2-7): DGGITQSPKYLFRKEGQNVTLSCEQNLNHDAMYWYRQDPGQGLRLIYYSQIVNDFQKGDIAEGYSVSREKKESFPLTVTSAQKNPTAFYLCATQRSPSSYEQYFGPGTRLTVT.